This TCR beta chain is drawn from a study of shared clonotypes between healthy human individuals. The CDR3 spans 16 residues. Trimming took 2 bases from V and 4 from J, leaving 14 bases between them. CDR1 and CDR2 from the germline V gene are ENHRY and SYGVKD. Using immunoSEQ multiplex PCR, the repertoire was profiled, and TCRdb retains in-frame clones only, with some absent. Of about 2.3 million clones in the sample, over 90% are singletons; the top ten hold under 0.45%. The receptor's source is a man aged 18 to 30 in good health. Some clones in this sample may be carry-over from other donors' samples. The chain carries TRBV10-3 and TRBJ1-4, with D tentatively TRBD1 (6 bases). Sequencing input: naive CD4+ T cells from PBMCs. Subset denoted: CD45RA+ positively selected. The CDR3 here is CAISEGWGARNEKLFF. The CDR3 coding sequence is TGTGCCATCAGTGAGGGTTGGGGGGCGCGTAATGAAAAACTGTTTTTT.